This TCR beta chain was identified during a study of blood T cell repertoires in COVID-19. Across the whole study: Some COVID-19 samples were acute and others convalescent; all came from the United States, Italy and Spain. From T cells, B-cell-depleted T cells, or PBMCs came the material, which was cDNA or gDNA.

J was trimmed by 3 bases and V by 6 bases; bases with no gene match: 11. CDR1 and CDR2 (germline): SGHAT, FQNNGV. The CDR3 contains 15 residues. In Seattle, patients joined the study during active infection and were tracked longitudinally. Authors' processing steps: Researchers report that nucleated cell counts were estimated from reference gene primer amplification. Profiling relied on immunoSEQ multiplex PCR, and the TCRdb table lists in-frame clones only, not all of them. The V and J calls and clone size were taken over from that table, and D and trimming were inferred from the DNA. This table has approximately 480,000 clones, 80% to 90% appearing once.

The sequenced sample was peripheral blood. The receptor's source is a man younger than 30 with COVID-19, enrolled during active disease. The chain couples TRBV11-2 to TRBJ2-7, with 7 bases matching TRBD2. CDR3 sequence reads: CASRLSPAGLYEQYF. The CDR3 bases are TGTGCCAGCAGACTTAGTCCAGCGGGGCTCTACGAGCAGTACTTC.